A single sample gave rise to the 20 T cell receptor beta chains below, sequenced in a study of post-analysis software for immune sequencing data. General study results and limits: Among roughly 5 TRBV segments more frequent in patients than controls were TRBV5-6, TRBV5-1 and TRBV20-1.

Unique molecular identifiers had been added to the TCR beta cDNA libraries. TCRdb reanalysed the PCR reads using MiXCR and keeps one entry per CDR3 protein. The table records roughly 400,000 distinct CDR3 sequences, over 30% of them present only once. Their target antigens are unknown. The sequencing sample was made of blood. Receptors originate from a girl aged 2 to 10 with multiple sclerosis.

The chain joins TRBV7-9 to TRBJ2-5; D remains unclear. Trimming took 5 bases from V and 0 from J, leaving 13 bases between them. Looked up from germline, CDR1 is SEHNR and CDR2 is FQNEAQ (reference sequence). This CDR3 comprises 15 residues. DNA for the CDR3: TGTGCCAGCAGCCGACGGATGACCAACCAAGAGACCCAGTACTTC. It codes for CASSRRMTNQETQYF.

V usage is TRBV6-6 and J usage is TRBJ1-1; D is ambiguous. The V end was cut by 6 bases, the J end by 6 bases, with 11 bases between. Germline CDR1 is MNHNY and CDR2 is SVGAGI (reference sequence). This CDR3 contains 12 residues. The CDR3 here is CASSRQEAEAFF. CDR3 DNA sequence: TGTGCCAGCAGCCGCCAGGAAGCTGAAGCTTTCTTT.

A few counts support this clonotype. This chain connects TRBV4-3 to TRBJ2-7; unclear D gene. The CDR3 sequence is 18 residues long. CDR1 and CDR2 (germline): LGHNA, YSLEER. The V gene lost 0 bases and the J gene lost 2 bases, with 20 bases spanning the gap. The CDR3 sequence: CASSQDTKLTGLPYEQYF. The CDR3 DNA sequence: TGCGCCAGCAGCCAAGATACGAAACTAACTGGGCTCCCCTACGAGCAGTACTTC.

V gene TRBV28 combines with J gene TRBJ2-3; weak D call: TRBD1 (6 bases). The CDR3 sequence is 18 residues long. With 2 bases removed from V and 0 bases from J, the gap between germline ends came to 18 bases. Germline values: CDR1 MDHEN, CDR2 SYDVKM. CDR3 loop: CASSLIRGLRGSTDTQYF. The CDR3 nucleotides read TGTGCCAGCAGTTTAATTAGAGGGTTAAGGGGGAGCACAGATACGCAGTATTTT.

The V gene is TRBV10-2, the J gene TRBJ2-5; 13 bases map to TRBD2. CDR3 size: 17 residues. The germline V gene has CDR1 WSHSY and CDR2 SAAADI. The V gene end was trimmed by 3 bases and the J gene end by 11 bases; junction bases not matched to a gene: 15. Written as DNA, the CDR3 is TGCGCCAGCAGTGACGGGACTAGCGGGAAAGTTATGGATGAGCAGTACTTC. It specifies CASSDGTSGKVMDEQYF.

V gene TRBV20-1 combines with J gene TRBJ1-5; TRBD1 aligns across 10 bases. Germline V lookup: CDR1 DFQATT, CDR2 SNEGSKA (reference sequence). The V and J ends lost 6 bases and 2 bases, in that order; junction bases with no gene match: 13. CDR3 length equals 17 residues. CDR3 sequence reads: CSADDRGRDWGNQPQHF. The CDR3, as DNA: TGCAGTGCCGACGACAGGGGGCGGGATTGGGGCAATCAGCCCCAGCATTTT.

The chain employs TRBV12-3 or TRBV12-4 and TRBJ1-1, with no clear D. The length of the CDR3 is 15 residues. V was trimmed by 2 bases and J by 7 bases, leaving 17 bases between them. The CDR3 spells CASSLRPDILGEAFF. The CDR3 nucleotides read TGTGCCAGCAGTTTACGACCAGATATATTGGGTGAAGCTTTCTTT.

V gene TRBV7-9 combines with J gene TRBJ1-5; 7 bases align to TRBD1. CDR1 and CDR2 (germline): SEHNR, FQNEAQ (reference sequence). The CDR3 sequence is 15 residues long. Trimming cost V 5 bases and J 4 bases; bases outside gene matches: 8. DNA of the CDR3: TGTGCCAGCAGCCCTTATTCGGACAGGAATCAGCCCCAGCATTTT. Its protein is CASSPYSDRNQPQHF. Drawing the rest from reference TRBV7-9 and TRBJ1-5, the complete variable domain is DTGVSQNPRHKITKRGQNVTFRCDPISEHNRLYWYRQTLGQGPEFLTYFQNEAQLEKSRLLSDRFSAERPKGSFSTLEIQRTEQGDSAMYLCASSPYSDRNQPQHFGDGTRLSIL.

This sequence joins TRBV24-1 and TRBJ2-1; D call uncertain. CDR1 is KGHDR, CDR2 SFDVKD, per germline. The CDR3 length is 12 residues. V was shortened by 2 bases and J by 6 bases, with 4 bases between the two germline ends. CDR3 residues: CATSDSSNEQFF. CDR3 DNA: TGTGCCACCAGTGATTCTAGCAATGAGCAGTTCTTC.

This clonotype has a handful of counts. The chain carries TRBV28 and TRBJ1-2; weak D call: TRBD1 (5 bases). The V end was cut by 5 bases, the J end by 5 bases, with 9 bases between. Germline loops: CDR1 MDHEN, CDR2 SYDVKM. This CDR3 comprises 12 residues. CDR3 amino acids: CASSIRDYGYTF. CDR3 in DNA: TGTGCCAGCAGTATCAGGGATTATGGCTACACCTTC.

The chain has TRBV20-1 and TRBJ2-7; D is perhaps TRBD2 (5 bases). The CDR3 length is 13 residues. Germline CDR1 reads DFQATT; CDR2 reads SNEGSKA (reference sequence). The V gene lost 3 bases and the J gene lost 0 bases, with 9 bases spanning the gap. CDR3 region: CSARSGNSYEQYF. The CDR3 DNA follows: TGCAGTGCTAGGAGCGGAAACTCCTACGAGCAGTACTTC.

J is TRBJ1-6 and V is TRBV20-1; D perhaps matches TRBD1 (5 bases). CDR1 is DFQATT, CDR2 SNEGSKA, per germline (reference sequence). With 0 bases removed from V and 12 bases from J, the gap between germline ends came to 15 bases. This CDR3 is built from 14 residues. CDR3 sequence: CSARDEGKGLPLHF. The DNA of the CDR3 is TGCAGTGCTAGAGATGAGGGGAAGGGTCTACCCCTCCACTTT.

The chain has TRBV2 and TRBJ2-7; D uncertain. Trimming pared 3 bases from V and 5 bases from J, leaving 14 bases between. The CDR3 consists of 14 residues. Germline loops: CDR1 SNHLY, CDR2 FYNNEI. CDR3 in DNA: TGTGCCAGCAGTGACCCGCCGGGTAGGAACGAGCAGTACTTC. It encodes CASSDPPGRNEQYF.

In its sample, this clonotype was seen a few times. The chain is built from TRBV6-6 and TRBJ2-7; a possible D gene is TRBD1 (6 bases). The ends were cut back, 3 bases at V and 0 bases at J, with 9 bases in the middle. Germline CDR1 is MNHNY and CDR2 is SVGAGI (reference sequence). The CDR3 consists of 14 residues. The CDR3 here is CASSYGDTSYEQYF. CDR3 bases: TGTGCCAGCAGTTATGGGGACACCTCCTACGAGCAGTACTTC.

The CDR3 coding sequence is TGCAGCACTACAGGCTGGGACAGGGAGGTAGAGACCCAGTACTTC. The encoded protein is CSTTGWDREVETQYF. The gene calls are TRBV29-1 and TRBJ2-5; TRBD1 aligns across 9 bases. Germline V gene sequence: CDR1 SQVTM, CDR2 ANQGSEA. The length of the CDR3 is 15 residues. V lost 8 bases and J lost 4; bases outside the gene matches: 14.

There are a few counts of this clonotype. The chain recombines TRBV18 with TRBJ2-1; D is perhaps TRBD2 (5 bases). The CDR3 is 11 amino acids. Trimming left V 3 bases short and J 8 bases short, with 5 bases between. CDR1 is KGHSH, CDR2 LQKENI, per germline. Here the CDR3 reads CASSPDYEQFF. CDR3 coding DNA: TGTGCCAGCTCACCGGACTATGAGCAGTTCTTC. Combining the CDR3 with reference TRBV18 and TRBJ2-1 gives the whole variable domain NAGVMQNPRHLVRRRGQEARLRCSPMKGHSHVYWYRQLPEEGLKFMVYLQKENIIDESGMPKERFSAEFPKEGPSILRIQQVVRGDSAAYFCASSPDYEQFFGPGTRLTVL.

This clonotype showed up just a few times. The J gene is TRBJ1-2, the V gene TRBV7-8; TRBD1 matches 7 bases. Germline CDR1 and CDR2: SGHVS and FQNEAQ. The V segment lost 5 bases and the J segment 1 base; nucleotides outside the gene matches: 10. The CDR3 runs 16 residues. The CDR3 sequence is CASSISGTANNYGYTF. In DNA form, the CDR3 reads TGTGCCAGCAGCATATCCGGGACAGCGAATAACTATGGCTACACCTTC. Full variable domain (remainder filled in from reference TRBV7-8 and TRBJ1-2): GAGVSQSPRYKVAKRGQDVALRCDPISGHVSLFWYQQALGQGPEFLTYFQNEAQLDKSGLPSDRFFAERPEGSVSTLKIQRTQQEDSAVYLCASSISGTANNYGYTFGSGTRLTVV.

The J gene is TRBJ2-5, the V gene TRBV28; possibly TRBD2 for D (5 bases). Germline V gene data show CDR1 as MDHEN and CDR2 as SYDVKM. With 5 bases removed from V and 11 bases from J, the gap between germline ends came to 18 bases. The length of the CDR3 is 13 residues. The CDR3 loop is CASSGQLGWEQYF. The CDR3 region has the DNA TGTGCCAGCAGTGGGCAGCTCGGTTGGGAGCAGTACTTC.

The chain joins TRBV7-8 to TRBJ2-4; 12 positions agree with TRBD2. The end of the DNA is better explained by TRBJ2-7, so the J call may be wrong. Germline V gene data show CDR1 as SGHVS and CDR2 as FQNEAQ. The CDR3 spans 16 residues. Here the CDR3 reads CASSLEGLAGQYEQYF. In DNA form, the CDR3 reads TGTGCCAGCAGCTTAGAAGGACTAGCGGGACAATACGAGCAGTACTTC.

This chain uses TRBV12-3 or TRBV12-4 with TRBJ2-1, with 7 bases that match TRBD2. Unmatched junction bases numbered 7, after V lost 5 bases and J lost 3 bases. There are 15 residues in the CDR3. The CDR3 DNA reads TGTGCCAGCAGTCGGACTAGTTGGAACTACAATGAGCAGTTCTTC. Translating gives CASSRTSWNYNEQFF.